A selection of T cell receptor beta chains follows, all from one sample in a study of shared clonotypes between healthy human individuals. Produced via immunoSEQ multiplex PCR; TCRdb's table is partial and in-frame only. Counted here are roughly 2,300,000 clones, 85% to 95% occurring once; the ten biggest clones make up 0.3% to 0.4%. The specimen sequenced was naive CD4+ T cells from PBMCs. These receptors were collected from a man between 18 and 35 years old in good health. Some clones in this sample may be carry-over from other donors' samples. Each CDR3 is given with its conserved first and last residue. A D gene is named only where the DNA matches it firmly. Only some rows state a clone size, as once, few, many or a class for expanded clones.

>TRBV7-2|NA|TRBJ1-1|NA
TGTGCCAGCAGCCCAATACAGAACACTGAAGCTTTCTTT
CASSPIQNTEAFF
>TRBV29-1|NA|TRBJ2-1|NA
TGCAGCGTTTGGGTAAGCGAGCAGTTCTTC
CSVWVSEQFF
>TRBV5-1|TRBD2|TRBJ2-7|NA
TGCGCCAGCAGCTTGTTTACTTTAGCGGGAGGCGAGCAGTACTTC
CASSLFTLAGGEQYF
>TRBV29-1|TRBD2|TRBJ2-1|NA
TGCAGCGTTGAAGGGGGGGGAGGAGAGACCTACAATGAGCAGTTCTTC
CSVEGGGGETYNEQFF
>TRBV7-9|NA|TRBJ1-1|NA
TGTGCCAGCAGCTTAGCCGGGATGACTGAAGCTTTCTTT
CASSLAGMTEAFF
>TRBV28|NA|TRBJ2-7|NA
TGTGCCAGCAGTTCCTACCCAGGACCTAAGACGGATTCTCGCTCCTACGAGCAGTACTTC
CASSSYPGPKTDSRSYEQYF
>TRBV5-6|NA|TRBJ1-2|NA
TGTGCCAGCAGCTCGGTGGGTACCACTAACTATGGCTACACCTTC
CASSSVGTTNYGYTF
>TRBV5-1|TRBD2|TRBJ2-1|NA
TGCGCCAGCAGCGCCGCTAGCGGGAGTTACAATGAGCAGTTCTTC
CASSAASGSYNEQFF
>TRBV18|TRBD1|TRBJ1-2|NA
TGTGCCAGCTCACCCGGACAGGGGCGCGGCTATGGCTACACCTTC
CASSPGQGRGYGYTF
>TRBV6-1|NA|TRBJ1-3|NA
TGTGCCAGCAGACCACAGGGCAGCTCTGGAAACACCATATATTTT
CASRPQGSSGNTIYF
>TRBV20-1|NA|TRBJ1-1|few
TGCAGTTCTCTCCAGTCCGGAAAAGCTTTCTTT
CSSLQSGKAFF
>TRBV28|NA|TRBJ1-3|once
TGTGCCAGCAGCCTATCGGGACATAACGCAAAGGCCATATATTTT
CASSLSGHNAKAIYF
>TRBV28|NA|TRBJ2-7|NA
TGTGCCAGCAGTCTCGCCGGGGTCGAGCAGTACTTC
CASSLAGVEQYF
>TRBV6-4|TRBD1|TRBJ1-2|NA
TGTGCCAGCAGTCCCGACAGGGGCTCCTATGGCTACACCTTC
CASSPDRGSYGYTF